The present T cell receptor (beta chain) was sequenced within a study of immune cell composition in non-small cell lung cancer. This clone was seen only once. V gave up 8 bases and J gave up 5 bases; unmatched junction bases: 1. There are 11 residues in the CDR3. The germline CDR1 and CDR2 sequences are MNHNY and SVGAGI (reference sequence). The protocol was immunoSEQ multiplex PCR, while the TCRdb copy is restricted to in-frame clones and leaves out a portion. The repertoire has around 2,700 clones, around 75% of them found once; the top ten carry roughly 5%. V is TRBV6-6 and J is TRBJ2-5, with 8 nucleotides matching TRBD2. Material for sequencing was lung tumor tissue. The clonotype was recovered from a human donor with non-small cell lung cancer. The DNA for the CDR3 is TGTGCCAGCCGGGGGGGGGAGACCCAGTACTTC. It translates to CASRGGETQYF.